The sequence of this TCR beta chain was determined in a study of blood T cell repertoires in COVID-19. Background on the study: Sample material is recorded as cDNA or gDNA derived from T cells, B-cell-depleted T cells, or PBMCs.

V shed 5 bases, J shed 1 base, and the junction held 6 bases outside the gene matches. This CDR3 spans 17 amino acids. The germline gives CDR1 SEHNR, CDR2 FQNEAQ (reference sequence). Under the authors' procedure: Amplification with reference gene primers provided the estimates of nucleated cell counts. The data were produced by immunoSEQ multiplex PCR, yet TCRdb's version contains in-frame clones alone and is incomplete. V and J calls and clone size are those listed in that table; D and trimming were worked out from the DNA. This repertoire shows approximately 51,000 clones, around 86% found once; its top ten account for 6.5%.

The clonotype comes from a middle-aged man with active COVID-19. The source material was peripheral blood. The chain joins TRBV7-9 to TRBJ2-6, with 9 bases identical to TRBD1. The CDR3 protein is CASSPGTGPSGANVLTF. The CDR3, as DNA: TGTGCCAGCAGCCCCGGGACAGGGCCTTCTGGGGCCAACGTCCTGACTTTC.